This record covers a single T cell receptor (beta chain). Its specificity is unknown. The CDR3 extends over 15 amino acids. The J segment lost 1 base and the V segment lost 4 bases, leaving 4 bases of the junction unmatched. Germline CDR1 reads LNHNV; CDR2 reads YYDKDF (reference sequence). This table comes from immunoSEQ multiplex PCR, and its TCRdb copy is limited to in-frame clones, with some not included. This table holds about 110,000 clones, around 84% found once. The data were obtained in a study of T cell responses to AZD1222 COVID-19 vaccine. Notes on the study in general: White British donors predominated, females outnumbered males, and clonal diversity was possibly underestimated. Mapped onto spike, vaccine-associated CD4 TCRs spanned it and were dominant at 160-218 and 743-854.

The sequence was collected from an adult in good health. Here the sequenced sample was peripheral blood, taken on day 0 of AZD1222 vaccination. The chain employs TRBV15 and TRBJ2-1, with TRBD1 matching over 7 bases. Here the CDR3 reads CATSTLTGSYNEQFF. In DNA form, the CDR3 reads TGTGCCACCAGCACCTTGACAGGGTCCTACAATGAGCAGTTCTTC.